The clone carrying this T cell receptor (beta chain) has at least ten counts. V dropped 4 bases and J dropped 7; count of bases not matched to a gene: 8. The CDR3 contains 16 residues. The V gene's germline CDR1 is SGHRS and CDR2 YFSETQ. In TCRdb, the 5' RACE reads were re-called with MiXCR into one record per CDR3 protein. The data show approximately 97,000 distinct CDR3 sequences, around 12% seen once. This sample was included in a study of early T cells in non-severe SARS-CoV-2 infection. The rearrangement links TRBV5-1 to TRBJ2-2, with 12 bases lining up with TRBD2. This TCR came from an adult who was a healthcare worker with PCR-confirmed SARS-CoV-2 infection or an uninfected control (not recorded which). Sequencing used whole blood. CDR3 DNA: TGCGCCAGCAGCGCATTACTAGCGGGAGGCGACGGGGAGCTGTTTTTT. It is translated as CASSALLAGGDGELFF.